The source of this T cell receptor beta chain is a study of cytomegalovirus exposure and HLA in healthy donors. Overall study results and limits: Upon later analysis, TCR association rates were observed to vary by HLA locus, being highest for DRB1 and lowest for HLA-C.

In the PCR, 60 Vbeta and 13 Jbeta primers were used. The data were produced by immunoSEQ multiplex PCR, yet TCRdb's version contains in-frame clones alone and is incomplete. The sample yields 200,000 to 250,000 clones, 60% to 85% seen once. As concerns this clone: Its antigen remains unidentified.

This clonotype was obtained from a man in his forties in good health and CMV-seronegative. Sequences were obtained from PBMCs.

CDR3 region: CASSWSSGQKETQYF. In DNA, the CDR3 is TGTGCCAGCAGCTGGTCCAGCGGACAGAAAGAGACCCAGTACTTC. The rearrangement joins TRBV7-2 to TRBJ2-5; a weak D match, TRBD1 (6 bases). The V gene's germline CDR1 is SGHTA and CDR2 FQGNSA. The length of the CDR3 is 15 residues. The germline V and J ends were trimmed by 4 bases and 3 bases, with 15 bases remaining between them.